This T cell receptor beta chain was identified in a study of spatial heterogeneity in lung cancer. Study overall: Beta-chain sequences consistently outnumbered alpha-chain sequences in detection.

On each TCR cDNA molecule, a unique molecular identifier was present. In TCRdb, the 5' RACE reads were re-called with MiXCR into one record per CDR3 protein. Of 6,000 to 6,500 distinct CDR3 sequences in the sample, 7.5% to 9.5% were seen once. V was shortened by 1 base and J by 5 bases, with 11 bases between the two germline ends. CDR1 is SGHTA, CDR2 FQGNSA, per germline. This CDR3 spans 14 amino acids. As to time point: sample taken at primary tumor resection. Whole RNA came from tumor, nontumor lung or frozen PBMC and was sequenced without being sorted. This clonotype appeared many times. This receptor was obtained from a female donor with early-stage non-small cell lung cancer. The V call is TRBV7-2, the J call TRBJ1-2; D perhaps matches TRBD1 (5 bases). Specimen: normal lung tissue next to the tumor, collected at surgery. CDR3: CASSLERGGYGYTF. The CDR3 DNA follows: TGTGCCAGCAGCTTAGAGCGGGGGGGATATGGCTACACCTTC.